This T cell receptor beta chain was sequenced in a study of T cell responses to AZD1222 COVID-19 vaccine. Study-wide findings and caveats: Scientists sampled the repertoires only once the peak T cell response had passed. Only five to seven individuals given AZD1222 were seropositive at baseline. Compared with day 0, the breadth and depth of the Spike-specific TCR repertoire rose significantly after two doses of AZD1222. The donor cohort was predominantly white British with a female majority, and clonal diversity may have been underestimated.

The assay was immunoSEQ multiplex PCR, and TCRdb's table has in-frame clones only and misses some. The sample has some 140,000 clones; roughly 90% are singletons. The CDR3 has 13 amino acids. Germline CDR1 MDHEN, CDR2 SYDVKM. After removal of 7 bases from V and 2 bases from J, the junction contained 4 bases not matched to a gene. Of note for this clone: The antigen is undetermined.

The receptor comes from an adult in good health. This material consisted of peripheral blood, taken on day 0 of AZD1222 vaccination. This chain connects TRBV28 to TRBJ2-7; 8 bases line up with TRBD2. The CDR3 coding sequence is TGTGCCAGCATCCCGGGAGGGGCCTACGAGCAGTACTTC. It is translated as CASIPGGAYEQYF.